This T cell receptor (beta chain) was sequenced in a study of blood T cell repertoires in COVID-19. In the study overall: Collection of acute and convalescent COVID-19 samples took place in the United States, Italy and Spain.

The CDR3 extends over 15 amino acids. The V and J ends lost 2 bases and 7 bases, in that order; junction bases with no gene match: 7. CDR1 is MGHRA, CDR2 YSYEKL, per germline. Repertoires were generated with immunoSEQ multiplex PCR, while TCRdb's copy carries only in-frame clones and drops some. This table holds roughly 250,000 clones, approximately 79% found once. What was sequenced was peripheral blood. The chain joins TRBV4-1 to TRBJ2-7, with 11 bases that match TRBD2. The TCR sequence derives from a middle-aged woman with active or convalescent COVID-19. As DNA, the CDR3 is TGCGCCAGCAGCCAAATAGCGCTAGCGGGGGGTGAGCAGTACTTC. Its protein product is CASSQIALAGGEQYF.